These 23 T cell receptor beta chains share one sample of origin, sequenced in a study of blood T cell repertoires in COVID-19. Repertoires were generated with immunoSEQ multiplex PCR, while TCRdb's copy carries only in-frame clones and drops some. This sample yields about 290,000 clones, of which around four fifths are seen a single time; 4.1% belongs to the top ten. Material: peripheral blood. These receptors were obtained from a woman aged 50 to 65 with active or convalescent COVID-19.

A few counts support this clone. This chain connects TRBV7-2 to TRBJ2-1; the D gene is possibly TRBD2 (6 bases). The CDR3 loop spans 14 amino acids. Germline V gene sequence: CDR1 SGHTA, CDR2 FQGNSA. V was trimmed by 5 bases and J by 0 bases, leaving 8 bases between them. Here the CDR3 DNA reads TGTGCCAGCAGCCGGGACTCCTCCTACAATGAGCAGTTCTTC. Residues: CASSRDSSYNEQFF. The whole variable domain, filled in from reference TRBV7-2 and TRBJ2-1, reads GAGVSQSPSNKVTEKGKDVELRCDPISGHTALYWYRQSLGQGLEFLIYFQGNSAPDKSGLPSDRFSAERTGGSVSTLTIQRTQQEDSAVYLCASSRDSSYNEQFFGPGTRLTVL.

V gene TRBV10-3 combines with J gene TRBJ2-7, with 10 bases lining up with TRBD2. Germline V lookup: CDR1 ENHRY, CDR2 SYGVKD. The length of the CDR3 is 14 residues. The ends lost 6 bases at V and 2 bases at J; junction bases unmatched: 4. CDR3 residues: CAISVAGGTYEQYF. CDR3 sequence (DNA): TGTGCCATCAGCGTAGCGGGAGGAACCTACGAGCAGTACTTC.

V is TRBV7-8 and J is TRBJ1-2; 11 bases align to TRBD1. The germline V gene encodes CDR1 SGHVS and CDR2 FQNEAQ. The CDR3 is made up of 14 amino acids. V lost 6 bases to trimming and J lost 4 bases; unmatched junction nucleotides: 4. CDR3 sequence reads: CASSRGTGGYGYTF. CDR3 coding DNA: TGTGCCAGCAGTCGCGGGACAGGGGGCTATGGCTACACCTTC. The full variable domain, in which reference TRBV7-8 and TRBJ1-2 provide the parts outside the CDR3, is GAGVSQSPRYKVAKRGQDVALRCDPISGHVSLFWYQQALGQGPEFLTYFQNEAQLDKSGLPSDRFFAERPEGSVSTLKIQRTQQEDSAVYLCASSRGTGGYGYTFGSGTRLTVV.

For the CDR3, the DNA is TGTGCCAGCAACCAGGGTCCTCCGGCGGGGGAGACCCAGTACTTC. Its translation is CASNQGPPAGETQYF. The chain uses TRBV7-9 and TRBJ2-5, with a weak D call TRBD2 (6 bases). This CDR3 comprises 15 residues. V lost 7 bases and J 5 bases, leaving 20 bases between the germline ends. Germline V gene data show CDR1 as SEHNR and CDR2 as FQNEAQ (reference sequence).

This clone is a singleton in its sample. The chain links TRBV25-1 to TRBJ1-4; D remains ambiguous. CDR1 and CDR2 from the germline V gene are MGHDK and SYGVNS. Deletions cut 0 bases from V and 8 bases from J, with 4 bases between. The CDR3 runs 12 residues. The CDR3 region has the DNA TGTGCCAGCAGTGAATACGAGGAAAAACTGTTTTTT. It specifies CASSEYEEKLFF.

The V and J genes are TRBV4-1 and TRBJ1-2, with D possibly TRBD1 on 5 matching bases. V was pared by 4 bases and J by 8 bases, with 17 bases between. From germline, CDR1 is MGHRA and CDR2 YSYEKL. This CDR3 has 14 amino acids. This CDR3 is CASSPWGGAAGYTF. The DNA for the CDR3 is TGCGCCAGCAGCCCTTGGGGTGGGGCCGCCGGCTACACCTTC.

The genes are TRBV13 and TRBJ2-7; a possible D gene is TRBD1 (6 bases). The CDR3 runs to 13 residues. Trimming stripped 2 bases from V and 5 bases from J, with 10 bases between. Germline values: CDR1 PRHDT, CDR2 FYEKMQ (reference sequence). The CDR3 DNA sequence: TGTGCCAGCAGCTTACTCAGGGGAGACGAGCAGTACTTC. As protein: CASSLLRGDEQYF.

The J gene is TRBJ2-1, the V gene TRBV6-5; 13 bases line up with TRBD2. The CDR3 runs to 13 residues. Germline CDR1 MNHEY, CDR2 SVGAGI. Trimming removed 6 bases from V and 7 bases from J; junction bases left unmatched: 0. In DNA, the CDR3 is TGTGCCAGCAGACTAGCGGGAGGGAATGAGCAGTTCTTC. It is translated as CASRLAGGNEQFF.

This chain connects TRBV27 to TRBJ1-1, with D maybe TRBD1 (5 bases). Germline V gene sequence: CDR1 MNHEY, CDR2 SMNVEV (reference sequence). Trimming pared 2 bases from V and 7 bases from J, leaving 14 bases between. The CDR3 spans 14 residues. CDR3 loop: CASSLHAGHYEAFF. CDR3 DNA sequence: TGTGCCAGCAGTTTACACGCGGGGCACTATGAAGCTTTCTTT.

The chain carries TRBV7-2 and TRBJ2-2, with 8 bases lining up with TRBD1. Germline V gene sequence: CDR1 SGHTA, CDR2 FQGNSA. This CDR3 contains 15 residues. After removal of 4 bases from V and 5 bases from J, the junction contained 6 bases not matched to a gene. The CDR3 nucleotides are TGTGCCAGCAGCTCCGACAGGGGAAGAACCGGGGAGCTGTTTTTT. Protein: CASSSDRGRTGELFF. Full variable domain (missing parts from reference TRBV7-2 and TRBJ2-2): GAGVSQSPSNKVTEKGKDVELRCDPISGHTALYWYRQSLGQGLEFLIYFQGNSAPDKSGLPSDRFSAERTGGSVSTLTIQRTQQEDSAVYLCASSSDRGRTGELFFGEGSRLTVL.

CDR3 in amino acids: CASSSRREDRDEQYF. The DNA for the CDR3 is TGTGCCAGCAGTTCAAGAAGGGAGGACAGGGACGAGCAGTACTTC. The gene calls are TRBV28 and TRBJ2-7; 8 bases align to TRBD1. CDR1 is MDHEN, CDR2 SYDVKM, per germline. The length of the CDR3 is 15 residues. V gave up 4 bases and J gave up 5 bases; unmatched junction bases: 10.

This chain joins TRBV15 and TRBJ1-1; D ambiguous. CDR1 and CDR2 from the germline V gene are LNHNV and YYDKDF (reference sequence). The length of the CDR3 is 16 residues. Trimming removed 0 bases from V and 2 bases from J, with 13 bases in between. The CDR3 sequence is CATSRDMGRLNTEAFF. As DNA, the CDR3 is TGTGCCACCAGCAGAGATATGGGCAGGCTAAACACTGAAGCTTTCTTT.

The V gene is TRBV5-1, the J gene TRBJ2-7; D perhaps matches TRBD1 (5 bases). Germline CDR1 SGHRS, CDR2 YFSETQ. V was shortened by 0 bases and J by 4 bases, with 5 bases between the two germline ends. The CDR3 loop spans 12 amino acids. DNA of the CDR3: TGCGCCAGCAGCTTGGAGGGGTACGAGCAGTACTTC. Its protein is CASSLEGYEQYF. Complete variable domain (other parts from reference TRBV5-1 and TRBJ2-7): KAGVTQTPRYLIKTRGQQVTLSCSPISGHRSVSWYQQTPGQGLQFLFEYFSETQRNKGNFPGRFSGRQFSNSRSEMNVSTLELGDSALYLCASSLEGYEQYFGPGTRLTVT.

About this clone itself: Additional DNA sequences in this sample encode the identical CDR3. The CDR3 here is CASSFPGSTEAFF. CDR3 bases: TGTGCCAGCAGTTTCCCGGGGAGCACTGAAGCTTTCTTT. The chain links TRBV28 to TRBJ1-1, with D unclear. CDR3 length equals 13 residues. Germline values: CDR1 MDHEN, CDR2 SYDVKM. Trimming shortened V by 3 bases and J by 4 bases, and 9 bases separated the two germline ends.

The rearrangement joins TRBV27 to TRBJ1-4; unclear D gene. CDR1 MNHEY and CDR2 SMNVEV come from the germline V gene (reference sequence). V gave up 8 bases and J gave up 4 bases, with 11 bases separating them. The CDR3 totals 13 residues. The CDR3, as DNA: TGTGCCAGCTCCCGAGGGAATAATGAAAAACTGTTTTTT. This encodes CASSRGNNEKLFF.

The chain combines TRBV25-1 with TRBJ1-3; the D gene is possibly TRBD1 (5 bases). The CDR3 covers 13 residues. The ends were cut back, 5 bases at V and 9 bases at J, with 14 bases in the middle. CDR1 and CDR2 from the germline V gene are MGHDK and SYGVNS. The CDR3, as DNA: TGTGCCAGCAGTCCCCGGGACTGGGGCACCATATATTTT. Amino acid sequence: CASSPRDWGTIYF.

The chain joins TRBV6-2 or TRBV6-3 to TRBJ1-2, with D possibly TRBD1 on 5 matching bases. The CDR3 is 13 residues long. The germline V and J ends were trimmed by 5 bases and 2 bases, with 9 bases remaining between them. Germline V gene sequence: CDR1 MNHEY, CDR2 SVGEGT. CDR3 region: CASSPTDNYGYTF. CDR3 DNA: TGTGCCAGCAGTCCGACAGACAACTATGGCTACACCTTC.

The CDR3 nucleotides are TGTGCCAGCAGTCTAGACAGCCTTGTGGGCTACACCTTC. Residues: CASSLDSLVGYTF. The chain combines TRBV6-6 with TRBJ1-2; possibly TRBD1 for D (5 bases). Germline CDR1 MNHNY, CDR2 SVGAGI (reference sequence). Deletions cut 5 bases from V and 8 bases from J, with 15 bases between. The CDR3 is made up of 13 amino acids.

The chain has TRBV18 and TRBJ2-3; the D gene is possibly TRBD1 (6 bases). Germline V gene sequence: CDR1 KGHSH, CDR2 LQKENI. Trimming pared 5 bases from V and 0 bases from J, leaving 15 bases between. The length of the CDR3 is 16 residues. In nucleotides, the CDR3 is TGTGCCAGCTCATCCCGCCGGACAGCTAGCACAGATACGCAGTATTTT. The encoded protein is CASSSRRTASTDTQYF.

J is TRBJ1-6 and V is TRBV5-4; no clear D. V was clipped by 1 base and J by 8 bases, with 10 bases between them. The CDR3 runs 14 residues. Germline CDR1 is SGHNT and CDR2 is YYREEE (reference sequence). The DNA of the CDR3 is TGTGCCAGCAGCTTGTCCTTGGCGGATTCACCCCTCCACTTT. Translating gives CASSLSLADSPLHF.

The sample holds a few counts of this clone. The chain joins TRBV27 to TRBJ1-1, with TRBD1 as a possible D gene (6 bases). V was shortened by 3 bases and J by 6 bases, with 26 bases between the two germline ends. Germline CDR1 is MNHEY and CDR2 is SMNVEV (reference sequence). The CDR3 is 18 residues long. CDR3 coding DNA: TGTGCCAGCAGTTTGAGACAGGCGGCTTCCGAACGGAGGCCTGAAGCTTTCTTT. It specifies CASSLRQAASERRPEAFF.

The genes are TRBV19 and TRBJ1-5, with D maybe TRBD1 (6 bases). The V end lost 6 bases, the J end lost 10 bases, and 19 bases lay between the germline ends. This CDR3 comprises 14 residues. In germline, CDR1 is LNHDA, CDR2 SQIVND (reference sequence). CDR3 DNA sequence: TGTGCCAGTAGCCAGGGGCACTCTCTGGATCCCCAGCATTTT. Residues: CASSQGHSLDPQHF.

The chain links TRBV9 to TRBJ2-2, with D maybe TRBD1 (5 bases). Germline-derived CDR1 and CDR2 are SGDLS and YYNGEE. V shed 1 base and J shed 1 base, with 5 bases lying between them. The CDR3 spans 14 residues. The CDR3 here is CASSVTGNTGELFF. DNA for the CDR3: TGTGCCAGCAGCGTAACAGGGAACACCGGGGAGCTGTTTTTT.